One TCR beta chain is described in this entry. This clone was detected only a few times. Its binding antigen is unknown. Per-base quality was not reported, and no clone a single base away is much larger than it. These data belong to a study of beta chain features in type 1 diabetes listed by TCRdb under 2018. Turning to the overall study: Mean age, gender distribution, total cell number and subset yield were not different between patients and healthy donors. A total of some 110 million sorted cells were examined across all samples, and a strong correlation was observed between cell number per subset and RNA yield. Regulatory and stem cell-like memory subsets were isolated from only 8 patients and about 8 healthy donors, whereas naive and central memory subsets came from all 30 or so donors. In the study, recently diagnosed type 1 diabetes patients and matched healthy donors were compared on the TCRB repertoires of their sorted circulating CD4+ T cell subsets.

The germline ends are 13 bases apart after V is trimmed by 3 bases and J by 7 bases. The CDR3 numbers 14 residues from cysteine through phenylalanine. Only the CDR3 DNA stays, 42 bases, in frame from base 1. Based on the germline V gene, the CDR1 and CDR2 sequences are MGHRA and YSYEKL. Each donor gave one peripheral blood draw, roughly 0.11 L on average, collected into heparinised tubes. Using a panel that included CD45RO, CCR7, CD25, CD127, CD95 and CD27, naive, central memory, regulatory and stem cell-like memory CD4+ T cells were sorted on a BD FACSAria II. Every sorted population had a purity above 95%. PBMCs were separated immediately by Lymphoprep density gradient centrifugation and were stained directly, without being cultured. So that batch effects would be minimized, each experiment stained and sorted samples in pairs, pairing one healthy donor with one patient. The High Capacity cDNA Reverse Transcription Kit was used to reverse transcribe all of the isolated RNA, meaning that expressed TCRB transcripts were what got sequenced. Deep immunoSEQ sequencing was applied to naive, central memory and regulatory T cell samples, giving an average of roughly 3.3 million total reads per sample. Sorted cells were lysed in RLT buffer, and RNA was extracted using DNase-treated RNeasy Micro or Mini kits according to cell number. Each cell subset was processed separately to prevent cross-contamination, with patient and healthy donor samples processed together. The immunoSEQ multiplex PCR was used to amplify TCRB sequences from cDNA, yielding 87-bp fragments that span the CDR3 region. Sequencing of the amplicons was done on the Illumina HiSeq platform. The paper's processing steps were these. Synthetic template baselines were used to correct PCR bias computationally, reads within Hamming distance 2 were collapsed, and singletons that could not be merged were discarded. By aligning reads against IMGT, V, D and J genes, CDR3 length, and insertions or deletions at six rearrangement sites were assigned. Clonotype counts were normalized to sorted cell number within each subset before computing true diversity and Gini coefficients with the tcR R package. The overlap coefficient, calculated on TCRB nucleotide sequences, was used to measure repertoire sharing. Not all clones reach the TCRdb copy of this immuneACCESS table, which keeps in-frame sequences only. Checked studies attribute under half of the gap to unresolved V genes and leave the rest unexplained. The DNA gave D and trimming, while V, J and clone size come from that table. The sample table contains some 150,000 clones; only one count was recorded for 11% of them. About 2.1% of the sample is held by the ten biggest clonotypes.

The full study reports these points: HLA sub-analyses involved small numbers of individuals, so any influence of HLA type on TCRB rearrangement remained unresolved. A moderate but significant shortening of TCRB CDR3 length was observed in type 1 diabetes patients in all four CD4+ subsets. Because cDNA was sequenced instead of genomic DNA, activated cells with high expression could be over-represented, although the groups did not differ in activation or CD3 levels. Naive, central memory and regulatory TCRB repertoires appeared more similar among patients than among healthy donors. Fewer insertions and more nucleotide deletions at VDJ recombination sites were observed in patients with type 1 diabetes, implying thymic rearrangement abnormalities. PCR might favor shorter templates, but patient and control samples were amplified and corrected together, so any skew would affect both groups equally.

The source material was central memory CD4+ T cells from blood. This receptor was taken from a man in his late teens or twenties in good health. Recombination joined TRBV4-1 with TRBJ2-1, and the D gene may be TRBD1, 6 bases matching. The CDR3 in this case is CASSQPQGWNEQFF. The DNA reads TGCGCCAGCAGCCAGCCGCAGGGGTGGAATGAGCAGTTCTTC.